The T cell receptor (beta chain) described here comes from a study of CD8 T cells in Susac syndrome. The germline V and J ends were trimmed by 5 bases and 2 bases, with 9 bases remaining between them. This CDR3 spans 13 amino acids. Reverse transcription used about 0.5 to 1 ug RNA and random hexamers. It was immunoSEQ multiplex PCR that amplified TCR beta CDR3 across 54 Vbeta and 13 Jbeta. TCRdb used MiXCR to reprocess the immunoSEQ multiplex PCR reads, holding one entry per CDR3 protein. The sample has over 200,000 distinct CDR3 sequences, around 93% seen once. The sequenced material came from CD4+ T cells from PBMCs. The J gene is TRBJ2-5, the V gene TRBV12-3 or TRBV12-4; no clear D gene. This TCR came from a human donor with multiple sclerosis. CDR3 nucleotides: TGTGCCAGCAGTCTACTATCTCAAGAGACCCAGTACTTC. Translation: CASSLLSQETQYF.